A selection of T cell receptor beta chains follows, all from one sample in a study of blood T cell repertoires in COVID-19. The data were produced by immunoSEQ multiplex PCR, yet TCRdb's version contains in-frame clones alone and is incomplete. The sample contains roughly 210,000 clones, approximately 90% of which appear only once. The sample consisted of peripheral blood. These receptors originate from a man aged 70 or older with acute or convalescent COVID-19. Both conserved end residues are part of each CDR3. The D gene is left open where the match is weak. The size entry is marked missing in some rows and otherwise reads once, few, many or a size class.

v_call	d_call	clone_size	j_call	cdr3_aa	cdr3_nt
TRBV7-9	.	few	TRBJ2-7	CASSEKLDTYEQYF	TGTGCCAGCAGCGAGAAACTAGATACCTACGAGCAGTACTTC
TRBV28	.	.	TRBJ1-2	CASSNSGRGRDGYTF	TGTGCCAGCAGTAACAGTGGGAGGGGGAGGGATGGCTACACCTTC
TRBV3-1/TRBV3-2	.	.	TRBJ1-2	CASRQGDYGYTF	TGTGCCAGCAGACAGGGAGACTATGGCTACACCTTC
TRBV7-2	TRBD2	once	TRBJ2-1	CASSLVDSGSNEQFF	TGTGCCAGCAGCTTGGTCGATAGCGGGAGCAATGAGCAGTTCTTC
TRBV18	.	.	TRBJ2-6	CASSPATGTLGANVLTF	TGTGCCAGCTCACCTGCGACAGGAACTCTGGGGGCCAACGTCCTGACTTTC
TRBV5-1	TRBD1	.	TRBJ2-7	CASSWGQSSYEQYF	TGCGCCAGCAGCTGGGGACAGAGCTCCTACGAGCAGTACTTC
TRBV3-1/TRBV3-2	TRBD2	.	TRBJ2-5	CASSNSGSGETQYF	TGTGCCAGCAGCAACAGCGGGAGCGGGGAGACCCAGTACTTC
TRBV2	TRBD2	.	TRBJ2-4	CASSASGVDIQYF	TGTGCCAGCAGTGCTAGCGGAGTCGACATTCAGTACTTC
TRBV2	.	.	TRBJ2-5	CASLAGALETQYF	TGTGCCAGCTTGGCAGGGGCTTTAGAGACCCAGTACTTC
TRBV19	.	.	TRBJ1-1	CASSWGLNTEAFF	TGTGCCAGTAGTTGGGGCCTGAACACTGAAGCTTTCTTT
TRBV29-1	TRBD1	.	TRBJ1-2	CSVEGGGQGIYGYTF	TGCAGCGTTGAAGGTGGCGGACAGGGGATCTATGGCTACACCTTC
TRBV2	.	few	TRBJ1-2	CASSSTGLAYGYTF	TGTGCCAGCAGTAGTACAGGGTTGGCCTATGGCTACACCTTC
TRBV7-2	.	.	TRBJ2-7	CASSLALSNLNEQYF	TGTGCCAGCAGCTTAGCGCTCTCCAACCTAAACGAGCAGTACTTC
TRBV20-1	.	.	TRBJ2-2	CSASRRDTGELFF	TGCAGTGCTAGTCGCCGGGACACCGGGGAGCTGTTTTTT
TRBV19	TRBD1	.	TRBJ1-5	CASSNDRVGQPQHF	TGTGCCAGTAGCAACGACAGGGTCGGTCAGCCCCAGCATTTT
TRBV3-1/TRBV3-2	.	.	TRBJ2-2	CASSQGEVRTGELFF	TGTGCCAGCAGCCAAGGGGAGGTACGCACCGGGGAGCTGTTTTTT
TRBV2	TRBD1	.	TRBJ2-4	CASSEHPQTGAGYLAKNIQYF	TGTGCCAGCAGTGAACATCCTCAGACAGGGGCTGGGTATCTAGCCAAAAACATTCAGTACTTC
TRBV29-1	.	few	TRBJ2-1	CSVEAGSHTNEQFF	TGCAGCGTCGAAGCCGGGAGTCATACGAATGAGCAGTTCTTC
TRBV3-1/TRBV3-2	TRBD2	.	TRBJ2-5	CASATGTSGPKETQYF	TGTGCCAGCGCGACCGGGACTAGCGGGCCGAAAGAGACCCAGTACTTC
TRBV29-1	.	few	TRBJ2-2	CSALSHGETGELFF	TGCAGCGCCCTATCTCACGGAGAGACCGGGGAGCTGTTTTTT
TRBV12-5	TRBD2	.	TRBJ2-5	CASGFETSGTRETQYF	TGTGCTAGTGGTTTCGAAACTAGCGGGACCCGAGAGACCCAGTACTTC
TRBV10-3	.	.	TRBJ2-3	CATSPGESTDTQYF	TGTGCCACCTCTCCGGGAGAGAGCACAGATACGCAGTATTTT
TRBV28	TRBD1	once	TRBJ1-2	CASSRQGSLSYGYTF	TGTGCCAGCAGCCGACAGGGGAGCCTAAGCTATGGCTACACCTTC
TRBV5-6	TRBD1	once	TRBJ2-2	CASSPGTGRLTGELFF	TGTGCCAGCAGCCCCGGGACAGGGCGCCTCACCGGGGAGCTGTTTTTT
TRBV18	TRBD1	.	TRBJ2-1	CASSPEGRGLKQFF	TGTGCCAGCTCACCCGAGGGCAGGGGGCTTAAGCAGTTCTTC
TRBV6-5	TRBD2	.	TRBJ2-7	CASRTSGSYEQYF	TGTGCCAGCAGAACTAGCGGGAGTTACGAGCAGTACTTC
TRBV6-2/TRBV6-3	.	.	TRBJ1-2	CASSPGNRETYGYTF	TGTGCCAGCAGTCCCGGCAACAGGGAAACCTATGGCTACACCTTC
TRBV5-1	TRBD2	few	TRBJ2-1	CASSSPLTSTENNEQFF	TGCGCCAGCAGCTCCCCCTTGACTAGCACTGAGAACAATGAGCAGTTCTTC
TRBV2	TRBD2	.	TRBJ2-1	CASRPREAGEVEQFF	TGTGCCAGCAGGCCGCGAGAGGCGGGAGAGGTTGAGCAGTTCTTC
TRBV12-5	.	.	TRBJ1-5	CASGLGATQHF	TGTGCTAGTGGTTTGGGAGCAACCCAGCATTTT
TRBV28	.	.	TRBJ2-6	CASSTTGSGANVLTF	TGTGCCAGCAGCACTACAGGCTCTGGGGCCAACGTCCTGACTTTC
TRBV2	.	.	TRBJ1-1	CASTRGAPNTEAFF	TGTGCCAGCACCCGCGGGGCGCCGAACACTGAAGCTTTCTTT
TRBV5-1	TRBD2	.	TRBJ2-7	CASSLSSGGSSYEQYF	TGCGCCAGCAGCTTATCTAGCGGGGGTAGCTCCTACGAGCAGTACTTC
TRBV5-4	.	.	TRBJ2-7	CASSLGQPSYEQYF	TGTGCCAGCAGCTTGGGACAGCCCTCCTACGAGCAGTACTTC
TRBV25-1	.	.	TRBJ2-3	CASSDVLKSTDTQYF	TGTGCCAGCAGTGACGTCCTTAAAAGCACAGATACGCAGTATTTT
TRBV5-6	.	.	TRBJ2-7	CASSRTPQGSYEQYF	TGTGCCAGCAGCCGGACACCCCAGGGATCCTACGAGCAGTACTTC
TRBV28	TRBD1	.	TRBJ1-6	CASSLQGALALHF	TGTGCCAGCAGTTTACAGGGGGCCTTAGCCCTCCACTTT
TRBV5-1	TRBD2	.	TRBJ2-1	CASSSRVTGGGNEQFF	TGCGCCAGCAGCTCACGTGTAACGGGAGGAGGGAATGAGCAGTTCTTC
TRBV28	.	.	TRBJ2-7	CASSSAGLSYEQYF	TGTGCCAGCAGTTCAGCGGGCCTCTCCTACGAGCAGTACTTC
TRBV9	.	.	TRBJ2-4	CASSRQAEKNIQYF	TGTGCCAGCAGCAGACAAGCGGAAAAAAACATTCAGTACTTC
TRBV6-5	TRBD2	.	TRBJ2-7	CASSWGGSHEQYF	TGTGCCAGCAGCTGGGGGGGATCCCACGAGCAGTACTTC
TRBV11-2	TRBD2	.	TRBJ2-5	CASSLYGGGYQETQYF	TGTGCCAGCAGCTTATACGGCGGGGGTTACCAAGAGACCCAGTACTTC
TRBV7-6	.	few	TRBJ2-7	CASSLNREKYEQYF	TGTGCCAGCAGCTTAAACAGGGAGAAATACGAGCAGTACTTC
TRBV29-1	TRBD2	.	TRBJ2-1	CSGVGLAGVSSYNEQFF	TGCAGCGGGGTGGGACTAGCGGGAGTTAGCTCCTACAATGAGCAGTTCTTC
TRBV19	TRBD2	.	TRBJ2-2	CASSTKKKIVGLAGGTGELFF	TGTGCCAGTAGTACCAAAAAAAAGATCGTCGGACTAGCGGGAGGGACCGGGGAGCTGTTTTTT
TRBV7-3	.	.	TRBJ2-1	CASSWGLANEQFF	TGTGCCAGCAGCTGGGGACTTGCCAATGAGCAGTTCTTC
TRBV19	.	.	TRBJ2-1	CASSIGRGSYNEQFF	TGTGCCAGTAGTATAGGACGGGGGTCCTACAATGAGCAGTTCTTC
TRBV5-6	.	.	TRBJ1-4	CASSDKNRENEKLFF	TGTGCCAGCAGCGATAAAAACAGGGAGAATGAAAAACTGTTTTTT
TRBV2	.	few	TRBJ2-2	CASSEFSRNTGELFF	TGTGCCAGCAGTGAGTTTTCTAGGAACACCGGGGAGCTGTTTTTT
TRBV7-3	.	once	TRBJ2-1	CASSPGVTYNEQFF	TGTGCCAGCAGTCCGGGGGTAACGTACAATGAGCAGTTCTTC
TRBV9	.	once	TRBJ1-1	CASSVGGLLESEAFF	TGTGCCAGCAGCGTAGGGGGCCTGTTGGAATCTGAAGCTTTCTTT
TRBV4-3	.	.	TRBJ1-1	CASSQGPRGVMNTEAFF	TGCGCCAGCAGCCAAGGCCCGCGGGGGGTGATGAACACTGAAGCTTTCTTT
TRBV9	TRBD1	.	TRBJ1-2	CASSVGQGAFYGYTF	TGTGCCAGCAGCGTAGGACAGGGTGCTTTCTATGGCTACACCTTC
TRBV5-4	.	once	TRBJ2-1	CASSSPQLASHEQFF	TGTGCCAGCAGCTCTCCCCAACTAGCTTCACATGAGCAGTTCTTC
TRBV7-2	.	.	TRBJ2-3	CASSLGPPTTTDTQYF	TGTGCCAGCAGCTTAGGTCCGCCGACTACCACAGATACGCAGTATTTT
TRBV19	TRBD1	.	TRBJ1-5	CASCPTGVGNQPQHF	TGTGCCAGTTGTCCGACAGGGGTCGGCAATCAGCCCCAGCATTTT
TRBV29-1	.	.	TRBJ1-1	CSVEVVQGMSEAFF	TGCAGCGTTGAAGTTGTGCAGGGGATGTCTGAAGCTTTCTTT